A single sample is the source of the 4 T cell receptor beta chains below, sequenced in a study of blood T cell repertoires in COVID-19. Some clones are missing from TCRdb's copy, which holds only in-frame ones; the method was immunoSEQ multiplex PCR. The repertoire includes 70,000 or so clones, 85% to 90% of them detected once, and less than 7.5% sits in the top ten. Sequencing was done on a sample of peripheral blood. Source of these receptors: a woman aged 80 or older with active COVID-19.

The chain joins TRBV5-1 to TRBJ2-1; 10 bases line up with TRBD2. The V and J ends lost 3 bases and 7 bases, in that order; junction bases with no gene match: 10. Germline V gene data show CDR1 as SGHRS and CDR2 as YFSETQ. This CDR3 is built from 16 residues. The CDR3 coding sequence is TGCGCCAGCAGCTCACGTGCTAGCGGGAGTATGAATGAGCAGTTCTTC. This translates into CASSSRASGSMNEQFF.

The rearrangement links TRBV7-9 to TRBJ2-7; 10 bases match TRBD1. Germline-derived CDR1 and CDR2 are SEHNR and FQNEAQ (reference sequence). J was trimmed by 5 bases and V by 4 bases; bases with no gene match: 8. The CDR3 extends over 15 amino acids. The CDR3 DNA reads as TGTGCCAGCAGCTATGCCGGGACAGGGGCCCACGAGCAGTACTTC. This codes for CASSYAGTGAHEQYF.

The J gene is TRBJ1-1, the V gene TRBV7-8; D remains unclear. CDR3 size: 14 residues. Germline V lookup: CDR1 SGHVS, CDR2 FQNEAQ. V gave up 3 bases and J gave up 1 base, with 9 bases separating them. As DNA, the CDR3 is TGTGCCAGCAGCTTCCGCCAGGCGAACACTGAAGCTTTCTTT. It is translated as CASSFRQANTEAFF.

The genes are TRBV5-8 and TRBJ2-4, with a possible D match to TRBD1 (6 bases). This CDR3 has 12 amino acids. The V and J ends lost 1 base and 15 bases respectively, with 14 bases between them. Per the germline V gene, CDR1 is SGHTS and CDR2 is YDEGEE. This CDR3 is CASSLRSGVGYF. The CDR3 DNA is TGTGCCAGCAGCTTGAGGTCAGGGGTTGGGTACTTC.